A single sample is the source of the 17 T cell receptor beta chains below, sequenced in a study of identical twins. Via MiXCR, TCRdb re-called the 5' RACE reads, giving one row per CDR3 protein. Of some 500,000 distinct CDR3 sequences listed, approximately 14% are singletons. The same specimen was also included in a second study, on yellow fever vaccine responses in identical twins.

The sample comprised CD4+ T cells sorted from blood. All receptors come from a woman in her late teens or twenties in good health.

This clonotype came up a few times. The chain carries TRBV6-5 and TRBJ1-1, with D uncertain. This CDR3 contains 11 residues. Germline loops: CDR1 MNHEY, CDR2 SVGAGI. V was clipped by 8 bases and J by 4 bases, with 8 bases between them. The CDR3 nucleotides are TGTGCCAGCTGGAGGAGCACTGAAGCTTTCTTT. Its translation: CASWRSTEAFF.

The chain recombines TRBV6-2 or TRBV6-3 with TRBJ2-1; 8 nucleotides align to TRBD2. The CDR3 is made up of 18 amino acids. V shed 2 bases, J shed 9 bases, and the junction held 18 bases outside the gene matches. The V gene's germline CDR1 is MNHEY and CDR2 SVGEGT. DNA of the CDR3: TGTGCCAGCAGTTACAACGGCGGCCCGGGAGGGCTGAAGGGTGAGCAGTTCTTC. It is translated as CASSYNGGPGGLKGEQFF.

This clonotype was counted ten times or more. J is TRBJ2-5 and V is TRBV12-3 or TRBV12-4; maybe TRBD1 (6 bases). V dropped 2 bases and J dropped 5 bases, with 15 bases sitting between them. The CDR3 loop spans 15 amino acids. CDR3 protein: CASSLHGQPQETQYF. Written as DNA, the CDR3 is TGTGCCAGCAGTTTACACGGACAGCCGCAGGAGACCCAGTACTTC.

The chain carries TRBV6-2 or TRBV6-3 and TRBJ2-3; 12 positions agree with TRBD2. Germline values: CDR1 MNHEY, CDR2 SVGEGT. With V trimmed by 0 bases and J by 0 bases, 10 bases remained unmatched. The length of the CDR3 is 20 residues. The CDR3, as DNA: TGTGCCAGCAGTTACTCCAAAGGGACTAGCGGGCCCCTTAGCACAGATACGCAGTATTTT. Amino acid sequence: CASSYSKGTSGPLSTDTQYF.

The table lists this clonotype with a few counts. The J gene is TRBJ2-2, the V gene TRBV6-2 or TRBV6-3; D remains ambiguous. Per germline, CDR1 MNHEY and CDR2 SVGEGT. Deletions cut 2 bases from V and 2 bases from J, with 9 bases between. This CDR3 contains 15 residues. Written as DNA, the CDR3 is TGTGCCAGCAGTTACAGGGCCCTTAACACCGGGGAGCTGTTTTTT. The encoded protein is CASSYRALNTGELFF.

This chain uses TRBV14 with TRBJ2-7, with D unclear. V lost 4 bases and J lost 2, with 12 bases in between. This CDR3 is built from 14 residues. The V gene's germline CDR1 is SGHDN and CDR2 FVKESK. CDR3 nucleotide sequence: TGTGCCAGCAGCCCATTGGGCAGTACCTACGAGCAGTACTTC. Amino acids: CASSPLGSTYEQYF.

This clonotype has more than one count but fewer than ten. This sequence joins TRBV12-3 or TRBV12-4 and TRBJ2-7, with 9 bases that match TRBD1. Trimming removed 8 bases from V and 5 bases from J; junction bases left unmatched: 19. The CDR3 length is 17 residues. The CDR3 sequence is CASALHLRDRDFHEQYF. CDR3 nucleotide sequence: TGTGCCAGCGCCCTACACCTCCGGGACAGGGATTTTCACGAGCAGTACTTC.

Details on this clonotype: The junction does not match germline at one end; this may be a read error. The V gene is TRBV12-3 or TRBV12-4, the J gene TRBJ1-3; unclear D gene. This CDR3 region has 15 residues. The CDR3 DNA follows: TGTGCCAGCAGCGCAAACAGTCACTCTAGAAACACCATATATTTT. This gives the protein CASSANSHSRNTIYF.

This clonotype was counted a few times. The rearrangement uses TRBV29-1 and TRBJ2-2; TRBD1 matches 8 bases. The CDR3 is 16 amino acids. V lost 5 bases to trimming and J lost 4 bases; unmatched junction nucleotides: 12. Germline loops: CDR1 SQVTM, CDR2 ANQGSEA. CDR3 sequence reads: CSVRAPGQEITGELFF. The CDR3 DNA reads TGCAGCGTTCGAGCTCCGGGACAGGAAATCACCGGGGAGCTGTTTTTT.

The V gene is TRBV5-4, the J gene TRBJ2-3; D unresolved. With 4 bases removed from V and 6 bases from J, the gap between germline ends came to 9 bases. The CDR3 has 12 residues. CDR1 is SGHNT and CDR2 is YYREEE in the germline V gene (reference sequence). CDR3 amino acids: CASSIPRDTQYF. DNA of the CDR3: TGTGCCAGCAGCATACCGAGGGATACGCAGTATTTT.

A remark on this clonotype: Sequence at one end of the junction differs from germline and may be a read error. The CDR3 sequence: CSRTPLAGVNEQFF. CDR3 nucleotide sequence: TGCAGTAGAACCCCCCTAGCGGGGGTCAATGAGCAGTTCTTC. The rearrangement uses TRBV7-8 and TRBJ2-1, with 10 bases matching TRBD2. The CDR3 runs to 14 residues. In germline, CDR1 is SGHVS, CDR2 FQNEAQ.

This clonotype was seen a few times. J is TRBJ2-3 and V is TRBV6-2 or TRBV6-3, with D perhaps TRBD1 (5 bases). The CDR3 is 14 amino acids. With 6 bases removed from V and 2 bases from J, the gap between germline ends came to 12 bases. Germline lookup yields CDR1 MNHEY and CDR2 SVGEGT. CDR3 nucleotides: TGTGCCAGCAGAGCGACAGACCTCACAGATACGCAGTATTTT. Protein product: CASRATDLTDTQYF.

This clonotype was seen more than once but under ten times. The gene calls are TRBV10-3 and TRBJ1-1, with D perhaps TRBD1 (6 bases). V lost 2 bases, J lost 6 bases, and 16 bases lay in between. Germline V gene data show CDR1 as ENHRY and CDR2 as SYGVKD. CDR3 length: 15 residues. Here the CDR3 DNA reads TGTGCCATCAGTGAGCCCGCCGGGCAGGGGCCTGAAGCTTTCTTT. It translates to CAISEPAGQGPEAFF.

The chain recombines TRBV5-1 with TRBJ2-1, with TRBD2 identical over 9 bases. The J segment lost 3 bases and the V segment lost 2 bases, leaving 6 bases of the junction unmatched. Germline values: CDR1 SGHRS, CDR2 YFSETQ. The CDR3 consists of 16 residues. CDR3 sequence: CASSFLAGVGYNEQFF. The CDR3 DNA follows: TGCGCCAGCAGCTTTTTAGCGGGAGTGGGCTACAATGAGCAGTTCTTC. The whole variable domain, remainder taken from reference TRBV5-1 and TRBJ2-1, is KAGVTQTPRYLIKTRGQQVTLSCSPISGHRSVSWYQQTPGQGLQFLFEYFSETQRNKGNFPGRFSGRQFSNSRSEMNVSTLELGDSALYLCASSFLAGVGYNEQFFGPGTRLTVL.

The rearrangement links TRBV7-3 to TRBJ2-1; possible D gene TRBD2, 5 bases. V was cut by 0 bases and J by 9 bases, with 12 bases left in between. CDR3 size: 14 residues. The germline V gene has CDR1 SGHTA and CDR2 FQGTGA. The CDR3 nucleotides are TGTGCCAGCAGCTTAACCGGGCTAGCCACTGAGCAGTTCTTC. Translation: CASSLTGLATEQFF.

The V call is TRBV6-2 or TRBV6-3, the J call TRBJ2-3, with 12 bases that match TRBD2. V lost 0 bases to trimming and J lost 2 bases; unmatched junction nucleotides: 3. CDR1 is MNHEY, CDR2 SVGEGT, per germline. The CDR3 contains 17 residues. In DNA form, the CDR3 reads TGTGCCAGCAGTTACTCACTAGCGGGAGGAAACACAGATACGCAGTATTTT. The encoded protein is CASSYSLAGGNTDTQYF.

The chain recombines TRBV18 with TRBJ2-6; D gene ambiguous. The CDR3 runs 17 residues. Trimming took 2 bases from V and 2 from J, leaving 13 bases between them. Germline V gene data show CDR1 as KGHSH and CDR2 as LQKENI. The CDR3 DNA is TGTGCCAGCTCACCATTTTACCTAGAGACTGGGGCCAACGTCCTGACTTTC. Protein: CASSPFYLETGANVLTF.